The T cell receptor (beta chain) described here comes from a study of Graves' ophthalmopathy and Graves' hyperthyroidism (dated by TCRdb to the late 2010s). The study in broad terms: Hyperthyroidism was defined as stable when no progression to ophthalmopathy occurred within 18 months of follow-up. In total, 135 blood samples were TCR-sequenced: approximately 42 ophthalmopathy, around 75 hyperthyroidism and about 17 hyperthyroidism-to-ophthalmopathy patients. An independent validation cohort was composed of approximately 19 hyperthyroidism patients and 15 to 17 patients who later progressed from hyperthyroidism to ophthalmopathy. Following sampling, methimazole starting at 30 mg daily was administered to hyperthyroidism patients, and high-dose intravenous methylprednisolone was administered to ophthalmopathy patients. In over 5 hyperthyroidism patients, the T-cell repertoire of thyroid tissue was compared with the T-cell repertoire of blood. To tell Graves' ophthalmopathy apart from Graves' hyperthyroidism, and to predict which patients would progress to ophthalmopathy, the study relied on TCR beta repertoire signatures. A discovery set of 95 to 100 patients (43 ophthalmopathy, just over 55 stable hyperthyroidism) was enrolled to explore V-J signatures distinguishing ophthalmopathy from hyperthyroidism. Overall study outcomes, separate from this receptor: Sample size was not predetermined statistically, and investigators were not blinded to group allocation. In validation, the model predicted ophthalmopathy progression with roughly 68% sensitivity and approximately 75% specificity; 12 predicted patients were CT-confirmed with GO in a median of 6.5 months. Ophthalmopathy was separated from stable hyperthyroidism by the 13-signature model with roughly 87% sensitivity and just under 84% specificity in cross-validation and with 80%/75% in the test set. Most of the expanded thyroid clonotypes with a frequency above 0.001 were also detected in blood, and it was suggested that the thyroid immune response may be reflected by blood repertoires.

Patients with hyperthyroidism were aged 18 to 65 years, had been newly diagnosed, and had a disease duration of less than 2 months. Patients were excluded if they had other autoimmune diseases, uncontrolled infections, pregnancy or lactation. Diagnosis was based on clinical symptoms, serum thyroxine, TRAb, thyroid ultrasound and orbital computed tomography. Trizol reagent was used to extract the total RNA, and its quality was then checked on an Agilent 2100 Bioanalyzer. V lost 5 bases and J lost 0 bases; the stretch between them is 14 bases long. The germline V gene provides CDR1 MDHEN and CDR2 SYDVKM. Taken from cysteine to phenylalanine, the CDR3 has 15 residues. Only the CDR3 DNA stays, 45 bases, in frame from base 1. For repertoire sequencing, the TCR beta CDR3 regions were amplified from RNA transcripts. HTBI primers and the Qiagen OneStep RT-PCR kit were used in a first-round RT-PCR, which was followed by a second-round multiplex PCR, size selection and purification. Libraries were sequenced on an Illumina HiSeq2000 using paired-end 100 bp reads. The paper's processing steps were these. SOAPnuke was used for read processing, and reads with adapters, uncalled bases, a mean Phred below 15, or no exact constant-primer or identifier match were discarded. High-quality paired reads were merged with COPE v1.2.5. Clonotypes were defined as unique nucleotide sequences and were aligned to IMGT TRB V, D and J references using MiTCR v1.1. The analysis was limited to V-J combinations with a frequency above 0.0001, which together covered approximately 99% of the repertoires. For each V-J combination, a TCR clonal expansion and chaos score was defined as F50 clonal expansion divided by the chaos observed in the TCRdist matrix. Features were reduced by Welch's t-statistics and random forest to roughly 14 V-J combinations, which fed a naive Bayes classifier. Thyroid-blood repertoire similarity was quantified with the Morisita-Horn index. Starting from the raw public reads, TCRdb applied fastp trimming at Q25, assembled clones with MiXCR and retained in-frame beta chains. Each CDR3 protein appears once, grouped with its most common genes and DNA. TCRdb, not the original authors, processed these V and J calls. For this sample there are around 590,000 distinct CDR3 sequences; 35% to 40% appear just once. In total, the top ten clones hold about 4% of the sample.

This clonotype has just a few counts. The clone's antigen remains unknown. No much larger clone is present one base from it, and per-base qualities are unavailable. Rearrangement joined TRBV28 to TRBJ2-7; too little of a D gene remains to name it. Sequencing was performed on peripheral blood or thyroid tissue (not recorded which). The origin of this receptor is an adult man with Graves' hyperthyroidism. DNA sequence: TGTGCCAGCAGTGTGACTGATTATCCCTCCTACGAGCAGTACTTC. Its translation is CASSVTDYPSYEQYF. Reference TRBV28 and TRBJ2-7 proteins supply the regions before and after the CDR3; the full variable domain is: DVKVTQSSRYLVKRTGEKVFLECVQDMDHENMFWYRQDPGLGLRLIYFSYDVKMKEKGDIPEGYSVSREKKERFSLILESASTNQTSMYLCASSVTDYPSYEQYFGPGTRLTVT.